Each of the 5 T cell receptor beta chains below was sequenced from the same sample in a study of technical replicates of blood from a handful of donors. Generated by immunoSEQ multiplex PCR, the TCRdb table keeps only in-frame clones and is missing some. The sample includes approximately 82,000 clones, 96% seen only once; the top ten take about 0.36%. The material sequenced was T cells isolated from PBMCs. The receptors were sampled from a human donor in good health.

The chain couples TRBV27 to TRBJ1-3; D not certain. The CDR3 sequence is 14 residues long. V dropped 2 bases and J dropped 1 base, with 6 bases sitting between them. Germline loops: CDR1 MNHEY, CDR2 SMNVEV (reference sequence). The CDR3: CASSLRGSGNTIYF. As DNA, the CDR3 is TGTGCCAGCAGTTTACGCGGTTCTGGAAACACCATATATTTT.

The chain combines TRBV27 with TRBJ1-2; TRBD1 matches 10 bases. CDR3 length equals 13 residues. With V trimmed by 6 bases and J by 6 bases, 4 bases remained unmatched. CDR1 and CDR2 (germline): MNHEY, SMNVEV (reference sequence). This chain's CDR3 is CASSFDRGHGYTF. The CDR3 DNA sequence: TGTGCCAGCAGCTTCGACAGGGGGCATGGCTACACCTTC.

This chain connects TRBV28 to TRBJ1-1; tentatively, D is TRBD1 (6 bases). V lost 6 bases, J lost 4 bases, and 15 bases lay in between. CDR3 length equals 14 residues. Germline CDR1 is MDHEN and CDR2 is SYDVKM. The CDR3 is CASRLTTGATEAFF. DNA of the CDR3: TGTGCCAGCAGACTAACGACAGGTGCCACTGAAGCTTTCTTT. The whole variable domain, filled in from reference TRBV28 and TRBJ1-1, reads DVKVTQSSRYLVKRTGEKVFLECVQDMDHENMFWYRQDPGLGLRLIYFSYDVKMKEKGDIPEGYSVSREKKERFSLILESASTNQTSMYLCASRLTTGATEAFFGQGTRLTVV.

The J gene is TRBJ2-3, the V gene TRBV19, with 12 bases aligning to TRBD2. Per the germline V gene, CDR1 is LNHDA and CDR2 is SQIVND (reference sequence). J was trimmed by 5 bases and V by 8 bases; bases with no gene match: 11. This CDR3 contains 16 residues. The CDR3 sequence: CASSNRLAGVIDTQYF. CDR3 nucleotides: TGTGCCAGTTCGAACAGACTAGCGGGAGTGATAGATACGCAGTATTTT.

This chain uses TRBV29-1 with TRBJ1-2, with D possibly being TRBD1 (5 bases). The germline V gene has CDR1 SQVTM and CDR2 ANQGSEA. V gave up 7 bases and J gave up 6 bases, with 15 bases separating them. The CDR3 consists of 12 residues. The CDR3 bases are TGCAGCGCCCTTATGGACACCGATGGCTACACCTTC. This gives the protein CSALMDTDGYTF.